One T cell receptor beta chain is described in this entry. The entry originates in a study of blood T cell repertoires in COVID-19. In the study overall: The samples span acute and convalescent COVID-19 from the United States, Italy and Spain. From T cells, B-cell-depleted T cells, or PBMCs came the material, which was cDNA or gDNA.

Source study methods: Quantification of nucleated cells was approximated via reference gene primer amplification. The repertoire was sequenced with immunoSEQ multiplex PCR; TCRdb's copy has only in-frame clones and lacks some. Clone size and the V and J calls come from that table; the DNA yielded D and trimming. The sample holds 250,000 to 300,000 clones, about 89% seen once. Cohorts were based on clinical histories the participants reported. This receptor was obtained from a man between 40 and 49 years old who had recovered from COVID-19. The sample comprised PBMCs or T cells enriched from blood (not recorded which).

CDR3: CASSARGRLTHEQYF. The CDR3 DNA reads as TGTGCCAGCAGCGCCAGGGGGCGACTAACCCACGAGCAGTACTTC. The J gene is TRBJ2-7, the V gene TRBV21-1; TRBD1 is the table's D call and was not checked against the DNA. TRBV21-1 is a pseudogene segment. The CDR3 covers 15 residues.